This TCR beta chain was captured in a study of blood T cell repertoires in COVID-19. Study at large: The origin of the acute and convalescent COVID-19 samples was the United States, Italy and Spain.

Generated by immunoSEQ multiplex PCR, the TCRdb table keeps only in-frame clones and is missing some. The data contain about 60,000 clones, around 90% of them singletons. Sequencing used peripheral blood. The TCR comes from a human donor in a cohort sampled during active COVID-19.

The chain's CDR3 is CASRVADTQYF. The CDR3, as DNA: TGTGCCAGCCGCGTGGCAGATACGCAGTATTTT. The genes are TRBV4-2 and TRBJ2-3; no clear D. V dropped 8 bases and J dropped 4 bases, with 7 bases sitting between them. CDR1 is LGHNA, CDR2 YNFKEQ, per germline. This CDR3 is 11 amino acids long.